The rows below give T cell receptor beta chains drawn from one sample of a study of T cell changes during pregnancy in multiple sclerosis. Data came from immunoSEQ multiplex PCR; TCRdb stores just in-frame clones and leaves some out. Here the sample spans roughly 40,000 clones, 90% to 95% being singletons. The specimen comprised CD4+ T cells from peripheral blood mononuclear cells, sampled after pregnancy. The receptors come from a female donor with multiple sclerosis, enrolled in a pregnancy study. The CDR3 runs from the conserved cysteine through the conserved F or W. The D gene is left open where the match is weak. Some rows mark clone size as missing; the rest say once, few, many or name a class of expanded clone.

d_gene,v_gene,j_gene,abundance,CDR3nt,CDR3aa
NA,TRBV19,TRBJ1-6,NA,TGTGCCAGTAGTCCTCGAGGGGACTACTATAATTCACCCCTCCACTTT,CASSPRGDYYNSPLHF
TRBD2,TRBV5-6,TRBJ2-1,NA,TGTGCCAGCAGCTCCGGGGGGATAAATGAGCAGTTCTTC,CASSSGGINEQFF
TRBD1,TRBV6-1,TRBJ1-2,NA,TGTGCCAGCAGGCCGGGACAGGGGCTTTTAAATGGCTACACCTTC,CASRPGQGLLNGYTF
TRBD1,TRBV18,TRBJ2-1,NA,TGTGCCAGCTCAACCTCGGGACAGGCTAATGAGCAGTTCTTC,CASSTSGQANEQFF
TRBD1,TRBV27,TRBJ2-2,NA,TGTGCCAGCAGTCCCCCCAACAGGGGGCGATGGTTGGCGAACACCGGGGAGCTGTTTTTT,CASSPPNRGRWLANTGELFF
NA,TRBV11-3,TRBJ2-2,NA,TGTGCCAGCGGACAAGACTACACCGGGGAGCTGTTTTTT,CASGQDYTGELFF
TRBD1,TRBV9,TRBJ1-5,NA,TGTGCCAGCAGCGTAGGTGGGACAGCCAATCAGCCCCAGCATTTT,CASSVGGTANQPQHF
TRBD1,TRBV9,TRBJ1-5,NA,TGTGCCAGCAGCCTTTCAACAGGGGAGGATCAGCCCCAGCATTTT,CASSLSTGEDQPQHF
TRBD1,TRBV6-1,TRBJ2-3,NA,TGTGCCAGCAGTGGGACAGGGGTAGATACGCAGTATTTT,CASSGTGVDTQYF
TRBD1,TRBV19,TRBJ2-7,NA,TGTGCCAGTATTGGACAGGGCACCTACGAGCAGTACTTC,CASIGQGTYEQYF
NA,TRBV9,TRBJ2-5,few,TGTGCCAGCAGCGCGGGGGTTGAGACCCAGTACTTC,CASSAGVETQYF
TRBD1,TRBV2,TRBJ1-5,NA,TGTGCCAGCAGAGGGACAGGGAGTCAGCCCCAGCATTTT,CASRGTGSQPQHF
NA,TRBV27,TRBJ2-7,NA,TGTGCCAGCACGTGGGGTGGAGGAACATCCTACGAGCAGTACTTC,CASTWGGGTSYEQYF
TRBD2,TRBV9,TRBJ2-1,NA,TGTGCCAGCAGCGCCTCGCCCGCGGGGGTCTTTTACAATGAGCAGTTCTTC,CASSASPAGVFYNEQFF
NA,TRBV18,TRBJ1-3,NA,TGTGCCAGCTCATTGAGGCTCCCGAGCTCTGGAAACACCATATATTTT,CASSLRLPSSGNTIYF
NA,TRBV19,TRBJ1-2,NA,TGTGCCAGTAGTAAGGACAGTATGAGGGGCTACACCTTC,CASSKDSMRGYTF
TRBD1,TRBV27,TRBJ2-7,NA,TGTGCCAGCTGGGGGACAGGGGCCTACGAGCAGTACTTC,CASWGTGAYEQYF
NA,TRBV4-1,TRBJ2-7,NA,TGCGCCAGCAGCCAACAAGGAGTCCCCGAGCAGTACTTC,CASSQQGVPEQYF
NA,TRBV28,TRBJ2-3,NA,TGTGCCAGCAGGCCTGCGGGGACGGGAGATACGCAGTATTTT,CASRPAGTGDTQYF
NA,TRBV27,TRBJ1-2,NA,TGTGCCAGCAGGGGGGCAGGGTCAGGGGGCTACACCTTC,CASRGAGSGGYTF
NA,TRBV21-1,TRBJ2-6,NA,TGTGCCAGCAGCAAAGTTCGGGCAGGGGAATTGAGGGACTCTGGGGCCAACGTCCTGACTTTC,CASSKVRAGELRDSGANVLTF
TRBD1,TRBV11-2,TRBJ1-1,NA,TGTGCCAGCAGCTTAGACATGGACAGGGCGAACACTGAAGCTTTCTTT,CASSLDMDRANTEAFF
TRBD1,TRBV6-1,TRBJ1-2,few,TGTGCCAGCAGTGAAAGGACAGGACCTAACTATGGCTACACCTTC,CASSERTGPNYGYTF
NA,TRBV9,TRBJ1-2,NA,TGTGCCAGCAGCGTAGGCCCGGGGATGTCCTATGGCTACACCTTC,CASSVGPGMSYGYTF
NA,TRBV6-7,TRBJ2-7,NA,TGTGCCAGCATATCTCTATGTAGAGGAACTTCCTACGAGCAGTACTTC,CASISLCRGTSYEQYF
NA,TRBV16,TRBJ1-1,NA,TGTGCCAGCAGCCAAAAGTTCGATAGTGAAGCTTTCTTT,CASSQKFDSEAFF
NA,TRBV5-1,TRBJ2-2,NA,TGCGCCAGCAGCGCTAACAGGGTCAGCGGGGAGCTGTTTTTT,CASSANRVSGELFF
NA,TRBV11-3,TRBJ1-5,NA,TGTGCCGGGGTCGGGGGGACTAGCAATCAGCCCCAGCATTTT,CAGVGGTSNQPQHF
TRBD2,TRBV29-1,TRBJ2-1,NA,TGCAGCATCGGAGGAGCGGGGGAGCAGTTCTTC,CSIGGAGEQFF
NA,TRBV18,TRBJ2-7,NA,TGTGCCAGCTCACCAGAGGGCGGGGGCCCTTACGAGCAGTACTTC,CASSPEGGGPYEQYF
NA,TRBV7-8,TRBJ1-2,NA,TGTGCCAGCAGCTTAGAACAGCTCTACTACACCTTC,CASSLEQLYYTF
NA,TRBV9,TRBJ1-2,NA,TGTGCCAGCAGCCGGACAGATAACTATGGCTACACCTTC,CASSRTDNYGYTF
TRBD1,TRBV29-1,TRBJ1-1,NA,TGCAGCGTGGGGGGACAGGTGAACACTGAAGCTTTCTTT,CSVGGQVNTEAFF